These T cell receptor beta chains were read from a single sample in a study of Graves' ophthalmopathy and Graves' hyperthyroidism. TCRdb re-called the multiplex PCR reads with MiXCR, one entry per CDR3 protein. The sample carries 600,000 to 950,000 distinct CDR3 sequences, approximately 40% recorded once. What was sequenced was peripheral blood. The receptors were gathered from an adult man with Graves' ophthalmopathy. CDR3s include the opening cysteine and the closing phenylalanine or tryptophan. The D gene is left open where the match is weak. Only some rows state a clone size, as once, few, many or a class for expanded clones.

V	D	length	J	size	DNA	CDR3
TRBV20-1	NA	15	TRBJ2-6	few	TGCAGTGCTAGGAATAAGGGCCTTCGGGCCAACGTCCTGACTTTC	CSARNKGLRANVLTF
TRBV2	NA	12	TRBJ1-5	many	TGTGCCAGCAGTGAAGCCAATCAGCCCCAGCATTTT	CASSEANQPQHF
TRBV5-8	TRBD2	18	TRBJ2-2	NA	TGTGCCAGCAGCCGTCCGAGACTAGCGGGACGTAACACCGGGGAGCTGTTTTTT	CASSRPRLAGRNTGELFF
TRBV7-3	NA	13	TRBJ2-7	many	TGTGCCAGCAGCTTAACTTCCGTCCACGAGCAGTACTTC	CASSLTSVHEQYF
TRBV24-1	TRBD1	14	TRBJ1-5	few	TGTGCCAGCATCGATGGGACAGGGCATCAGCCCCAGCATTTT	CASIDGTGHQPQHF
TRBV2	TRBD1	15	TRBJ1-2	many	TGTGCCAGCAGTCGGGACAGGGGTTGGGACTATGGCTACACCTTC	CASSRDRGWDYGYTF
TRBV25-1	NA	16	TRBJ2-2	NA	TGTGCCAGCAGCTCATCAATAAGGGGATACACCGGGGAGCTGTTTTTT	CASSSSIRGYTGELFF
TRBV24-1	TRBD1	15	TRBJ1-5	NA	TGTGCCAGCAGTGTCAGGGGGCTTGGCAATCAGCCCCAGCATTTT	CASSVRGLGNQPQHF
TRBV6-1	NA	16	TRBJ2-7	NA	TGTGCCAGCAGCGTTGGGGTGGGGCTGAGCTCCTACGAGCAGTACTTC	CASSVGVGLSSYEQYF
TRBV20-1	TRBD2	13	TRBJ2-7	few	TGCAGTGCCCCAGGCGGGAGCTCCTACGAGCAGTACTTC	CSAPGGSSYEQYF
TRBV29-1	NA	13	TRBJ2-7	many	TGCAGCGTTCATTTGGGAGTCACCTACGAGCAGTACTTC	CSVHLGVTYEQYF
TRBV20-1	TRBD2	18	TRBJ2-5	NA	TGCAGTGCTAGAGATCCTGACTTATTAGCGGGGGGCAGTGGGACCCAGTACTTC	CSARDPDLLAGGSGTQYF
TRBV10-2	NA	15	TRBJ2-2	NA	TGCGCCGGCAGTGAAAGGGGCCCGAACACCGGGGAGCTGTTTTTT	CAGSERGPNTGELFF
TRBV7-9	NA	15	TRBJ1-2	many	TGTGCCAGCAGCTTCGCACAGGACATTAACTATGGCTACACCTTC	CASSFAQDINYGYTF
TRBV2	TRBD1	13	TRBJ1-6	NA	TGTGCCAGCACAGCAGGGGGCAGTTCACCCCTCCACTTT	CASTAGGSSPLHF
TRBV9	TRBD1	14	TRBJ1-6	once	TGTGCCAGCAGCACCTTGACAGGGAGAGCACCCCTCCACTTT	CASSTLTGRAPLHF
TRBV7-2	TRBD1	13	TRBJ1-1	NA	TGTGCCAGCAGCTCCGGACAGGAGGCAGAAGCTTTCTTT	CASSSGQEAEAFF
TRBV7-9	NA	14	TRBJ1-2	NA	TGTGCCAGCAGTCATGAGACAGCGATCTATGGCTACACCTTC	CASSHETAIYGYTF
TRBV19	NA	14	TRBJ2-5	few	TGTGCCAGTAGTATAGGGACTACTCAAGAGACCCAGTACTTC	CASSIGTTQETQYF
TRBV6-5	NA	15	TRBJ2-2	NA	TGTGCCAGCAGTTACTTGACAACGAACACCGGGGAGCTGTTTTTT	CASSYLTTNTGELFF
TRBV10-3	NA	15	TRBJ1-3	many	TGTGCCATCAGAGCGAACTTCAGCTCTGGAAACACCATATATTTT	CAIRANFSSGNTIYF
TRBV9	NA	12	TRBJ1-6	many	TGTGCCAGCATCTCGGCTAATTCACCCCTCCACTTT	CASISANSPLHF
TRBV24-1	NA	17	TRBJ1-5	NA	TGTGCCAGCAGTGAAGTCAGGGAGCTGGGTAGCAATCAGCCCCAGCATTTT	CASSEVRELGSNQPQHF
TRBV20-1	NA	15	TRBJ2-5	NA	TGCAGTGCTAGAGATCTCGTCCTCAAAGGGGAGACCCAGTACTTC	CSARDLVLKGETQYF
TRBV2	TRBD1	16	TRBJ1-6	NA	TGTGCCAGCAGTGCTCCCGGGACAGGGGGCGGTTCACCCCTCCACTTT	CASSAPGTGGGSPLHF
TRBV29-1	TRBD1	13	TRBJ1-2	many	TGCAGCGTCCAAAAGGGACAGGGTAATGGCTACACCTTC	CSVQKGQGNGYTF
TRBV7-8	TRBD2	14	TRBJ2-7	NA	TGTGCCAGCAGCCGGGGCGGGACTAAATACGAGCAGTACTTC	CASSRGGTKYEQYF
TRBV29-1	NA	14	TRBJ1-3	many	TGCAGCGTTGAAGGACATCGCTCTGGAAACACCATATATTTT	CSVEGHRSGNTIYF
TRBV30	NA	14	TRBJ2-7	NA	NA	CAWSRAGQPYEQYF
TRBV7-9	NA	15	TRBJ2-7	NA	TGTGCCAGCAGGGAATCGGGGGGCTCAATCTACGAGCAGTACTTC	CASRESGGSIYEQYF
TRBV7-3	NA	13	TRBJ1-1	few	TGTGCCAGCAGTAACCATCCGGCTGCCGAAGCTTTCTTT	CASSNHPAAEAFF
TRBV10-3	TRBD1	14	TRBJ1-6	many	TGTGCCATCAGGCAGGGGGCATGGGGTTCACCCCTCCACTTT	CAIRQGAWGSPLHF
TRBV2	NA	14	TRBJ2-5	few	TGTGCCAGCAGTTACCTAGGAGGGTACGAGACCCAGTACTTC	CASSYLGGYETQYF
TRBV29-1	NA	13	TRBJ2-7	few	TGCAGCGTTGGTAGCGGAAGCTCCTACGAGCAGTACTTC	CSVGSGSSYEQYF
TRBV2	NA	15	TRBJ1-1	many	TGTGCCAGCAGCCTACAGGGCGGGGGGGGCCCTGAAGCTTTCTTT	CASSLQGGGGPEAFF
TRBV10-3	TRBD1	15	TRBJ2-5	NA	TGTGCCAGCAGCCCTGGACAGGGGGCGCAAGAGACCCAGTACTTC	CASSPGQGAQETQYF
TRBV27	TRBD1	15	TRBJ2-5	NA	TGTGCCAGCAGTTTAATGGGACAGGGACAAGAGACCCAGTACTTC	CASSLMGQGQETQYF
TRBV2	TRBD2	15	TRBJ2-5	few	TGTGCCAGCAGTGAACGGGGGGTGACCCAAGAGACCCAGTACTTC	CASSERGVTQETQYF
TRBV5-6	NA	15	TRBJ1-1	few	TGTGCCAGCAGTGAAGCTCGGGCTAAGAACACTGAAGCTTTCTTT	CASSEARAKNTEAFF
TRBV6-1	NA	13	TRBJ1-1	many	TGTGCCAGCTCCGATCCGGGGAACACTGAAGCTTTCTTT	CASSDPGNTEAFF
TRBV7-2	NA	12	TRBJ2-2	many	TGTGCCAGCAGAATAGGTCGGGGGGAGCTGTTTTTT	CASRIGRGELFF
TRBV12-3/TRBV12-4	TRBD1	14	TRBJ2-2	NA	TGTGCCAGCCCAAGGACAGGGGGCACCGGGGAGCTGTTTTTT	CASPRTGGTGELFF
TRBV20-1	NA	11	TRBJ2-7	many	TGCAGCGGGACGGGGACCTACGAGCAGTACTTC	CSGTGTYEQYF
TRBV5-1	NA	14	TRBJ2-7	many	TGCGCCAGCAGCTTGTCGACGGCAACCTACGAGCAGTACTTC	CASSLSTATYEQYF
TRBV12-3/TRBV12-4	NA	13	TRBJ2-3	few	TGTGCCAGCAGTTTCTCTAGCACAGATACGCAGTATTTT	CASSFSSTDTQYF
TRBV15	TRBD2	15	TRBJ2-1	NA	TGTGCCACCACCGCAGCGGGGGAATCCTACAATGAGCAGTTCTTC	CATTAAGESYNEQFF
TRBV7-2	TRBD1	16	TRBJ1-2	NA	TGTGCCAGCCGAAAAACACAGGGGAAGTCGAACTATGGCTACACCTTC	CASRKTQGKSNYGYTF
TRBV16	NA	14	TRBJ2-7	NA	TGTGCCAGCAGCCATCAGGATCTGCGATATAGGCAGTACTTC	CASSHQDLRYRQYF
TRBV5-8	NA	15	TRBJ2-5	few	TGTGCCAGCAGCTTGGTCAATAGCGGAAAAGAGACCCAGTACTTC	CASSLVNSGKETQYF